The 23 T cell receptor beta chains below were found in one sample sequenced in a study of control samples from healthy donors and cancer patients. Sequenced by immunoSEQ multiplex PCR; TCRdb stores in-frame clones only, minus some. The sample has about 88,000 clones, 93% seen once. Input material: blood. These receptors were obtained from a young man in good health.

This chain connects TRBV5-6 to TRBJ1-4, with 7 bases matching TRBD1. V lost 4 bases and J lost 7; bases outside the gene matches: 22. The germline CDR1 and CDR2 sequences are SGHDT and YYEEEE. This CDR3 comprises 19 residues. The CDR3 DNA is TGTGCCAGCAGCCATGTCGGCGGGGACAGACAACACTCTAGTGAAAAACTGTTTTTT. Translation: CASSHVGGDRQHSSEKLFF.

The V gene is TRBV7-9, the J gene TRBJ2-1; unclear D gene. Deletions cut 3 bases from V and 0 bases from J, with 15 bases between. The CDR3 contains 17 residues. Germline lookup yields CDR1 SEHNR and CDR2 FQNEAQ (reference sequence). This chain's CDR3 is CASSFPGSRGSYNEQFF. DNA for the CDR3: TGTGCCAGCAGCTTTCCGGGCTCCAGAGGCTCCTACAATGAGCAGTTCTTC.

The chain carries TRBV19 and TRBJ1-2, with D unresolved. Between the trimmed V and J ends, which lost 3 bases and 2 bases, there was a span of 10 bases. CDR1 LNHDA and CDR2 SQIVND come from the germline V gene (reference sequence). The CDR3 consists of 14 residues. The CDR3 coding sequence is TGTGCCAGTAGTATGGCGGGGAGAAACTATGGCTACACCTTC. Amino acid sequence: CASSMAGRNYGYTF.

V usage is TRBV5-6 and J usage is TRBJ2-7, with D unclear. V was cut by 4 bases and J by 4 bases, with 12 bases left in between. The germline V gene has CDR1 SGHDT and CDR2 YYEEEE. This CDR3 has 13 amino acids. The CDR3 region has the DNA TGTGCCAGCAGCCCCGAAACAGCTTACGAGCAGTACTTC. Residues: CASSPETAYEQYF.

This clone was counted a few times. The chain uses TRBV7-9 and TRBJ1-3; a possible D gene is TRBD1 (6 bases). CDR3 length: 16 residues. V dropped 6 bases and J dropped 0 bases, with 15 bases sitting between them. The germline gives CDR1 SEHNR, CDR2 FQNEAQ (reference sequence). In DNA, the CDR3 is TGTGCCAGCAGGCTAGGGGGGTCAGCCTCTGGAAACACCATATATTTT. Its translation: CASRLGGSASGNTIYF.

V usage is TRBV5-4 and J usage is TRBJ2-5; 8 nucleotides line up with TRBD1. The V gene's germline CDR1 is SGHNT and CDR2 YYREEE (reference sequence). After removal of 0 bases from V and 5 bases from J, the junction contained 6 bases not matched to a gene. CDR3 length: 15 residues. The DNA of the CDR3 is TGTGCCAGCAGCTTGGACAGGGGGTACGGGGAGACCCAGTACTTC. This gives the protein CASSLDRGYGETQYF.

The rearrangement uses TRBV14 and TRBJ1-2; D gene uncertain. The V end lost 0 bases, the J end lost 7 bases, and 15 bases lay between the germline ends. CDR1 is SGHDN, CDR2 FVKESK, per germline. The CDR3 sequence is 15 residues long. The CDR3 sequence is CASSQDHWLPVGYTF. CDR3 sequence (DNA): TGTGCCAGCAGCCAAGATCATTGGCTTCCGGTTGGCTACACCTTC.

The rearrangement links TRBV5-1 to TRBJ1-1; D is unresolved. The CDR3 has 15 residues. CDR1 is SGHRS and CDR2 is YFSETQ in the germline V gene. Trimming stripped 0 bases from V and 1 base from J, with 10 bases between. CDR3 protein: CASSLGWQPNTEAFF. CDR3 nucleotide sequence: TGCGCCAGCAGCTTGGGGTGGCAGCCGAACACTGAAGCTTTCTTT.

The chain links TRBV7-2 to TRBJ2-2; the D is unclear. V was cut by 1 base and J by 3 bases, with 9 bases left in between. The germline gives CDR1 SGHTA, CDR2 FQGNSA. The CDR3 is made up of 15 amino acids. DNA for the CDR3: TGTGCCAGCAGCTTAGTTGCTGGGTACACCGGGGAGCTGTTTTTT. Translated, it gives CASSLVAGYTGELFF.

The chain uses TRBV6-2 or TRBV6-3 and TRBJ2-7; TRBD2 agrees at 12 bases. The trim removed 5 bases at V and 3 bases at J, leaving 8 bases unmatched. Germline CDR1 is MNHEY and CDR2 is SVGEGT. This CDR3 is built from 16 residues. CDR3 loop: CASSQVTSGSNYEQYF. The CDR3 nucleotides read TGTGCCAGCAGTCAAGTGACTAGCGGGAGCAACTACGAGCAGTACTTC.

The V call is TRBV28, the J call TRBJ1-3; 7 bases match TRBD1. The germline gives CDR1 MDHEN, CDR2 SYDVKM. J was trimmed by 2 bases and V by 2 bases; bases with no gene match: 3. The CDR3 extends over 15 amino acids. CDR3 protein: CASSLQGVTGNTIYF. For the CDR3, the DNA is TGTGCCAGCAGTTTACAGGGGGTAACTGGAAACACCATATATTTT.

The chain employs TRBV27 and TRBJ1-3; the match to TRBD1 covers 7 bases. CDR1 is MNHEY, CDR2 SMNVEV, per germline (reference sequence). This CDR3 spans 16 amino acids. V lost 7 bases to trimming and J lost 2 bases; unmatched junction nucleotides: 11. CDR3 in DNA: TGTGCCAGCATTCCCACGGGACAGACTCCTGGAAACACCATATATTTT. Translating gives CASIPTGQTPGNTIYF.

The chain combines TRBV5-1 with TRBJ2-7; 7 bases are shared with TRBD1. The CDR3 extends over 13 amino acids. V lost 3 bases to trimming and J lost 4 bases; unmatched junction nucleotides: 4. Germline CDR1 SGHRS, CDR2 YFSETQ. The CDR3 region is CASSSRDRYEQYF. The CDR3 DNA is TGCGCCAGCAGCTCCCGGGACAGATACGAGCAGTACTTC. Filled out from reference TRBV5-1 and TRBJ2-7, the complete variable domain reads KAGVTQTPRYLIKTRGQQVTLSCSPISGHRSVSWYQQTPGQGLQFLFEYFSETQRNKGNFPGRFSGRQFSNSRSEMNVSTLELGDSALYLCASSSRDRYEQYFGPGTRLTVT.

The rearrangement joins TRBV12-5 to TRBJ1-1; TRBD1 might be the D (5 bases). The CDR3 covers 15 residues. The V and J ends lost 7 bases and 1 base respectively, with 16 bases between them. The germline V gene encodes CDR1 LGHNT and CDR2 FRNRAP. The CDR3 DNA is TGTGCTAGTGCCCCCGGGGCGGCGGGGAACACTGAAGCTTTCTTT. Amino acid sequence: CASAPGAAGNTEAFF. Variable domain in full (rest from reference TRBV12-5 and TRBJ1-1): DARVTQTPRHKVTEMGQEVTMRCQPILGHNTVFWYRQTMMQGLELLAYFRNRAPLDDSGMPKDRFSAEMPDATLATLKIQPSEPRDSAVYFCASAPGAAGNTEAFFGQGTRLTVV.

This chain connects TRBV18 to TRBJ2-1; 8 nucleotides agree with TRBD2. This CDR3 has 15 amino acids. V shed 3 bases and J 2 bases; nucleotides not matched to a gene: 3. The germline CDR1 and CDR2 sequences are KGHSH and LQKENI. The CDR3 here is CASSPPGGTYNEQFF. CDR3 bases: TGTGCCAGCTCACCCCCGGGGGGGACCTACAATGAGCAGTTCTTC.

The gene calls are TRBV7-8 and TRBJ2-3, with TRBD2 identical over 11 bases. The CDR3 has 17 residues. Germline-derived CDR1 and CDR2 are SGHVS and FQNEAQ. Trimming took 4 bases from V and 2 from J; bases not matched to a gene: 8. CDR3 region: CASSSSTSGGTTDTQYF. The CDR3 DNA is TGTGCCAGCAGCTCTTCCACTAGCGGGGGTACCACAGATACGCAGTATTTT.

The chain recombines TRBV6-5 with TRBJ2-3, with TRBD2 as a possible D gene (6 bases). V was shortened by 0 bases and J by 4 bases, with 11 bases between the two germline ends. The CDR3 runs 15 residues. Germline CDR1 is MNHEY and CDR2 is SVGAGI. CDR3 loop: CASSYSGGEADTQYF. The CDR3 region has the DNA TGTGCCAGCAGTTACTCGGGGGGAGAGGCAGATACGCAGTATTTT.

On this clone itself: Sequence at one end of the junction differs from germline and may be a read error. The rearrangement links TRBV6-1 to TRBJ2-1, with 8 bases lining up with TRBD1. The CDR3 has 15 amino acids. The germline V gene has CDR1 MNHNS and CDR2 SASEGT. The CDR3 nucleotides are TGTGCCAGCAGTGAAAGGGCAGGGGGCTACGATGAGCAGTTCTTC. Its translation: CASSERAGGYDEQFF.

The V and J genes are TRBV7-2 and TRBJ1-1; D call uncertain. The CDR3 has 13 amino acids. V lost 4 bases and J lost 7, with 13 bases in between. Germline-derived CDR1 and CDR2 are SGHTA and FQGNSA. The CDR3 DNA reads TGTGCCAGCAGCTCCAGCGAGATAAGTGAAGCTTTCTTT. Translation: CASSSSEISEAFF.

CDR3 sequence reads: CASSSDGQETF. Written as DNA, the CDR3 is TGTGCCAGCAGTTCGGACGGCCAGGAAACCTTC. This chain joins TRBV12-3 or TRBV12-4 and TRBJ1-2; no definite D call. The V end was cut by 4 bases, the J end by 14 bases, with 14 bases between. The CDR3 has 11 residues.

The chain joins TRBV7-2 to TRBJ2-2; TRBD1 matches at 7 bases. Unmatched junction bases numbered 4, after V lost 2 bases and J lost 4 bases. Germline-derived CDR1 and CDR2 are SGHTA and FQGNSA. The CDR3 totals 15 residues. DNA for the CDR3: TGTGCCAGCAGCTTAAGGCCAGGGGGCACCGGGGAGCTGTTTTTT. It is translated as CASSLRPGGTGELFF.

The V gene is TRBV6-1, the J gene TRBJ2-1; TRBD2 might be the D (6 bases). V was clipped by 1 base and J by 3 bases, with 10 bases between them. This CDR3 comprises 15 residues. Germline V gene data show CDR1 as MNHNS and CDR2 as SASEGT. The CDR3 nucleotides read TGTGCCAGCAGTGAAGGAGCGGGCGACTACAATGAGCAGTTCTTC. Amino acids: CASSEGAGDYNEQFF.

The chain carries TRBV3-1 (or the pseudogene TRBV3-2) and TRBJ1-4, with a weak D call TRBD1 (6 bases). CDR3 length equals 18 residues. Germline CDR1 and CDR2: LGHDT and YNNKEL (reference sequence). Trimming pared 2 bases from V and 5 bases from J, leaving 21 bases between. In nucleotides, the CDR3 is TGTGCCAGCAGCCAATTTTCTATTGTATTACAGGGAAATGAAAAACTGTTTTTT. As protein: CASSQFSIVLQGNEKLFF.